This T cell receptor (beta chain) is drawn from a study of shared clonotypes between healthy human individuals. Trimming left V 1 base short and J 3 bases short, with 8 bases between. Per germline, CDR1 SGHNT and CDR2 YENEEA. The CDR3 is 14 residues long. As concerns this clone: Additional DNA sequences in this sample encode the identical CDR3.

The table came from immunoSEQ multiplex PCR; TCRdb's copy has only in-frame clones and leaves some out. This table has some 530,000 clones, 81% appearing once. Participating donors were healthy, HIV-negative adults free of recent acute infections or vaccinations. The origin of this receptor is a woman in her thirties or forties in good health. Some clones in this sample may be carry-over from other donors' samples. The rearrangement links TRBV11-3 to TRBJ2-3, with no clear D. Sequenced input: PBMCs. CDR3 region: CASSLGGNTDTQYF. CDR3 in DNA: TGTGCCAGCAGCTTAGGTGGGAATACAGATACGCAGTATTTT.